This T cell receptor (beta chain) was sequenced for a study of control samples from healthy donors and cancer patients. The germline V gene encodes CDR1 KGHDR and CDR2 SFDVKD. The CDR3 loop spans 12 amino acids. Trimming pared 1 base from V and 14 bases from J, leaving 10 bases between. Produced via immunoSEQ multiplex PCR; TCRdb's table is partial and in-frame only. This table holds roughly 150,000 clones, roughly 90% found once. Sequenced sample: blood. This TCR derives from a man aged 25-45 years in good health. The rearrangement joins TRBV24-1 to TRBJ2-2; D unclear. CDR3 DNA sequence: TGTGCCACCAGTGATTTTGACGCGAGTCTGTTTTTT. It encodes CATSDFDASLFF.